This T cell receptor beta chain is from a study of cytomegalovirus exposure and HLA in healthy donors. Study-wide results and caveats: Most TCR sequences were rare, but some public TCRs occurred in many donors.

Sequenced by immunoSEQ multiplex PCR; TCRdb stores in-frame clones only, minus some. The repertoire has about 43,000 clones, 92% of them found once; the top ten carry over 5.5%. The CDR3 extends over 14 amino acids. CDR1 and CDR2 (germline): SGHNT, YYREEE (reference sequence). V was clipped by 0 bases and J by 2 bases, with 8 bases between them. On this clone itself: Antigen: not known.

The validation cohort, a group of under 150 subjects, included the donors and was separate from the approximately 660-subject first cohort. The chain is built from TRBV5-4 and TRBJ1-2; no clear D gene. Sequencing used PBMCs. This clonotype originated in a young man in good health and CMV-seronegative. In DNA form, the CDR3 reads TGTGCCAGCAGCTTGGCCGGGAACAACTATGGCTACACCTTC. Its protein product is CASSLAGNNYGYTF.